One and the same sample provided the 8 T cell receptor beta chains below, sequenced in a study of blood T cell repertoires in COVID-19. Clones were read by immunoSEQ multiplex PCR, and TCRdb kept only the in-frame ones, dropping some. This sample has about 230,000 clones, with approximately 90% found just once. Sequencing was performed on peripheral blood. These receptors came from a man in his fifties or sixties with COVID-19, enrolled during active disease.

The chain employs TRBV18 and TRBJ1-1, with a possible D match to TRBD1 (5 bases). The germline CDR1 and CDR2 sequences are KGHSH and LQKENI. V lost 1 base and J 2 bases, leaving 11 bases between the germline ends. The CDR3 is 15 residues long. The CDR3 spells CASSPQGGGNTEAFF. The CDR3 DNA sequence: TGTGCCAGCTCACCACAAGGCGGGGGAAACACTGAAGCTTTCTTT.

This rearrangement joins TRBV27 to TRBJ2-1, with 7 bases that match TRBD2. V gave up 8 bases and J gave up 4 bases; unmatched junction bases: 8. Germline loops: CDR1 MNHEY, CDR2 SMNVEV (reference sequence). The CDR3 loop spans 14 amino acids. The CDR3 DNA follows: TGTGCCAGCCGCCCGTGGGAGGGGTACAATGAGCAGTTCTTC. Residues: CASRPWEGYNEQFF.

CDR3 residues: CASGEWDNTDTQYF. DNA of the CDR3: TGTGCCAGCGGCGAATGGGACAACACAGATACGCAGTATTTT. The rearrangement links TRBV9 to TRBJ2-3; weak D call: TRBD1 (6 bases). This CDR3 region has 14 residues. The germline V gene has CDR1 SGDLS and CDR2 YYNGEE. Between the trimmed V and J ends, which lost 7 bases and 2 bases, there was a span of 14 bases.

The chain uses TRBV2 and TRBJ2-5; 10 positions agree with TRBD1. V lost 6 bases and J lost 2; bases outside the gene matches: 6. Germline loops: CDR1 SNHLY, CDR2 FYNNEI. The CDR3 has 15 amino acids. The CDR3 loop is CASSRDRGGQETQYF. In DNA form, the CDR3 reads TGTGCCAGCAGCCGGGACAGGGGAGGGCAAGAGACCCAGTACTTC.

The J gene is TRBJ2-1, the V gene TRBV11-2; the match to TRBD2 covers 12 bases. CDR1 is SGHAT and CDR2 is FQNNGV in the germline V gene. After removal of 2 bases from V and 8 bases from J, the junction contained 7 bases not matched to a gene. The CDR3 runs to 16 residues. CDR3 nucleotides: TGTGCCAGCAGCTTACTGACTAGCGGGAGTAAAGATGAGCAGTTCTTC. Its protein product is CASSLLTSGSKDEQFF.

The chain couples TRBV11-1 to TRBJ1-1; D unclear. This CDR3 comprises 15 residues. Per the germline V gene, CDR1 is SGHAT and CDR2 is FQDESV (reference sequence). Trimming removed 5 bases from V and 0 bases from J, with 13 bases in between. The CDR3 region has the DNA TGTGCCAGCAGCGGCAAGATCGCCCTGAACACTGAAGCTTTCTTT. Translation: CASSGKIALNTEAFF.

This clone was observed a handful of times. V and J are TRBV6-2 or TRBV6-3 and TRBJ1-1, with TRBD1 as a possible D gene (5 bases). Germline CDR1 and CDR2: MNHEY and SVGEGT. V lost 2 bases and J 6 bases, leaving 13 bases between the germline ends. This CDR3 has 14 residues. CDR3 in amino acids: CASSYTGGGAEAFF. CDR3 DNA sequence: TGTGCCAGCAGTTACACCGGGGGTGGCGCTGAAGCTTTCTTT.

For the CDR3, the DNA is TGTGCCAGCAGTTCCAAGGGACAGGGAGCATATGGCTACACCTTC. Encoded protein: CASSSKGQGAYGYTF. V usage is TRBV27 and J usage is TRBJ1-2, with 9 bases that match TRBD1. The CDR3 extends over 15 amino acids. The germline CDR1 and CDR2 sequences are MNHEY and SMNVEV (reference sequence). Germline trimming cut 4 bases from V and 5 bases from J; bases unmatched to any gene: 8.